Only a few counts were recorded for the clone carrying this TCR beta chain. In the original analysis: The assay estimated nucleated cells by amplifying reference gene primers. Generated by immunoSEQ multiplex PCR, the TCRdb table keeps only in-frame clones and is missing some. The V and J calls and clone size were taken over from that table, and D and trimming were inferred from the DNA. The sample has about 350,000 clones, about 87% seen once. This sample is drawn from a study of blood T cell repertoires in COVID-19. Overall study context: COVID-19 samples, acute and convalescent, were from the United States, Italy and Spain. PBMCs, B-cell-depleted T cells, or T cells provided the cDNA or gDNA that made up the material.

Seattle's cohort entered during active infection and was followed longitudinally. V lost 4 bases and J lost 1, with 13 bases in between. Germline V lookup: CDR1 SGHTA, CDR2 FQGTGA. The CDR3 is 15 residues long. The source of this sequence is a man aged 30-40 years with COVID-19, enrolled during active disease. This sequence joins TRBV7-3 and TRBJ1-1; D gene unclear. Sequenced sample: peripheral blood. The CDR3 reads CASSYSRVENTEAFF. The CDR3 DNA is TGTGCCAGCAGCTACTCGAGGGTTGAGAACACTGAAGCTTTCTTT.